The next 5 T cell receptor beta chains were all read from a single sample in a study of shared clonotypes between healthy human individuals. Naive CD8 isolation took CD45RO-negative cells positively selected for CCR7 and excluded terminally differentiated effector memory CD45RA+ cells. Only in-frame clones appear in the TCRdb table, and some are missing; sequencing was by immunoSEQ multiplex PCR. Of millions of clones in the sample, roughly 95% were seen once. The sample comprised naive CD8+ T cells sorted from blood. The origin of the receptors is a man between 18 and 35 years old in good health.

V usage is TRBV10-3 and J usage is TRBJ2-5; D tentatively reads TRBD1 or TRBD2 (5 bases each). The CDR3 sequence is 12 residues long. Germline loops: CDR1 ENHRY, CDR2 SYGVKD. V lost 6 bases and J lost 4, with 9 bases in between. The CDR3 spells CAIRGVGETQYF. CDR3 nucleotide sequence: TGTGCCATCAGGGGGGTCGGAGAGACCCAGTACTTC.

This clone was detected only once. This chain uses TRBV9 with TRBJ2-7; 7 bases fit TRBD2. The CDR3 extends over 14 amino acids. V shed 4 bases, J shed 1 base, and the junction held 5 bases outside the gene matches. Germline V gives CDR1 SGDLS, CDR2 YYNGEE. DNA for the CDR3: TGTGCCAGCAGCTCGGGAGGACTTTCCTACGAGCAGTACTTC. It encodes CASSSGGLSYEQYF.

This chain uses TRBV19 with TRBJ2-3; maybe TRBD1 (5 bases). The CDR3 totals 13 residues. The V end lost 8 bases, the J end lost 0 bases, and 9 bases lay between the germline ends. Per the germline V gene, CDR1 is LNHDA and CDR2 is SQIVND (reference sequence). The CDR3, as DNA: TGTGCCAGTTCGACAGTTAGCACAGATACGCAGTATTTT. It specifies CASSTVSTDTQYF.

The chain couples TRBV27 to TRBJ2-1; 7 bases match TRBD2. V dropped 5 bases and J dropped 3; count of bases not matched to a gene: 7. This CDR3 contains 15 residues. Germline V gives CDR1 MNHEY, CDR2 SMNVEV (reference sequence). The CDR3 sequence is CASSLPLAGYNEQFF. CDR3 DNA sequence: TGTGCCAGCAGTCTACCTTTAGCGGGCTACAATGAGCAGTTCTTC.

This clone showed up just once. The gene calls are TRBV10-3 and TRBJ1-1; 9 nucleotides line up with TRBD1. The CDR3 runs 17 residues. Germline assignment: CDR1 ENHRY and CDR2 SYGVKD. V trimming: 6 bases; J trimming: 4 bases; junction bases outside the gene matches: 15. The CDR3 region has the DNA TGTGCCATCAGCCCAGTTCCCGGGACAGGGTTGGGCACTGAAGCTTTCTTT. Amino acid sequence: CAISPVPGTGLGTEAFF.